These 21 T cell receptor beta chains came from one sample sequenced in a study of shared clonotypes between healthy human individuals. Repertoires were generated with immunoSEQ multiplex PCR, while TCRdb's copy carries only in-frame clones and drops some. The sample carries roughly 2 million clones, 90% to 97% recorded once. Material for sequencing was naive CD4+ T cells sorted from blood. Subset: CD45RA+ positively selected. These receptors were taken from a young man in good health.

The J gene is TRBJ1-1, the V gene TRBV30; TRBD1 aligns across 7 bases. Germline-derived CDR1 and CDR2 are GTSNPN and SVGIG (reference sequence). This CDR3 spans 15 amino acids. V dropped 0 bases and J dropped 3; count of bases not matched to a gene: 7. The CDR3 nucleotides are TGTGCCTGGAGTGTCCGCAGACAGGGCCACACTGAAGCTTTCTTT. Protein sequence: CAWSVRRQGHTEAFF.

The rearrangement joins TRBV7-9 to TRBJ2-7; D uncertain. V lost 5 bases and J 6 bases, leaving 11 bases between the germline ends. This CDR3 has 12 residues. Germline V gene sequence: CDR1 SEHNR, CDR2 FQNEAQ (reference sequence). CDR3 sequence (DNA): TGTGCCAGCAGCCCGGACCTTGGCGAGCAGTACTTC. Amino acids: CASSPDLGEQYF.

This clone was picked up one time. Here the CDR3 DNA reads TGTGCCAGCAGGGGACTGGGGGTAAGGAATGAGCAGTTCTTC. Translation: CASRGLGVRNEQFF. The chain links TRBV7-2 to TRBJ2-1; perhaps TRBD2 as D (6 bases). V gave up 6 bases and J gave up 7 bases, with 16 bases separating them. Per germline, CDR1 SGHTA and CDR2 FQGNSA. This CDR3 is built from 14 residues.

The V and J genes are TRBV7-3 and TRBJ2-3, with D unclear. V was shortened by 0 bases and J by 6 bases, with 7 bases between the two germline ends. The CDR3 covers 13 residues. Germline lookup yields CDR1 SGHTA and CDR2 FQGTGA. CDR3 residues: CASSLTGVDTQYF. In nucleotides, the CDR3 is TGTGCCAGCAGCTTAACGGGCGTGGATACGCAGTATTTT.

For this clone: Other DNA sequences in the sample encode the same CDR3. The V gene is TRBV18, the J gene TRBJ1-2; D not resolved. The V and J ends lost 2 bases and 8 bases respectively, with 6 bases between them. The CDR3 runs to 11 residues. Per germline, CDR1 KGHSH and CDR2 LQKENI. CDR3: CASSPGPGYTF. The CDR3 nucleotides read TGTGCCAGCTCACCAGGACCAGGCTACACCTTC.

The count of this clone is one. The rearrangement joins TRBV5-1 to TRBJ2-7; 9 positions match TRBD2. The CDR3 loop spans 14 amino acids. Germline V gene lookup returns CDR1 SGHRS and CDR2 YFSETQ. Trimming cost V 4 bases and J 5 bases; bases outside gene matches: 7. CDR3 nucleotide sequence: TGCGCCAGCAGCAGTAGCGGGAGAGGCAACGAGCAGTACTTC. It yields the protein CASSSSGRGNEQYF.

Remarks on this clone: Additional DNA sequences in this sample encode the identical CDR3. The chain is built from TRBV5-4 and TRBJ2-3; D remains ambiguous. The CDR3 sequence is 14 residues long. Germline CDR1 SGHNT, CDR2 YYREEE (reference sequence). Trimming pared 0 bases from V and 1 base from J, leaving 6 bases between. DNA of the CDR3: TGTGCCAGCAGCTTGGGCCTTGGCACAGATACGCAGTATTTT. Translation gives CASSLGLGTDTQYF.

The chain joins TRBV27 to TRBJ1-6; D perhaps matches TRBD1 (6 bases). CDR1 and CDR2 from the germline V gene are MNHEY and SMNVEV (reference sequence). CDR3 length equals 15 residues. V was cut by 8 bases and J by 9 bases, with 20 bases left in between. This chain's CDR3 is CASGREGGPGSPLHF. The CDR3 nucleotides are TGTGCCAGCGGCCGGGAGGGGGGACCGGGTTCACCCCTCCACTTT.

This clone was seen only once. The sample carries other DNA sequences with the same CDR3. This chain connects TRBV5-6 to TRBJ2-3, with 7 nucleotides matching TRBD2. J was trimmed by 0 bases and V by 2 bases; bases with no gene match: 3. In germline, CDR1 is SGHDT, CDR2 YYEEEE. The CDR3 has 15 residues. DNA of the CDR3: TGTGCCAGCAGCTTTAGCGGGCCTAGCACAGATACGCAGTATTTT. It translates to CASSFSGPSTDTQYF.

This clone was picked up one time. The genes are TRBV6-5 and TRBJ1-5; D call uncertain. The CDR3 has 15 residues. The V gene's germline CDR1 is MNHEY and CDR2 SVGAGI. Trimming removed 6 bases at V and 1 base at J, with 13 bases between. The CDR3 spells CASRNHMRSNQPQHF. The CDR3 DNA sequence: TGTGCCAGCAGAAACCATATGAGGAGCAATCAGCCCCAGCATTTT.

V gene TRBV5-1 combines with J gene TRBJ2-7; no clear D. From germline, CDR1 is SGHRS and CDR2 YFSETQ. The length of the CDR3 is 15 residues. V lost 1 base, J lost 2 bases, and 13 bases lay in between. The CDR3 region is CASSLNPSLPYEQYF. The DNA for the CDR3 is TGCGCCAGCAGCTTGAACCCCTCTCTGCCCTACGAGCAGTACTTC.

This sequence joins TRBV19 and TRBJ2-2; 14 bases align to TRBD2. Per the germline V gene, CDR1 is LNHDA and CDR2 is SQIVND (reference sequence). J lost 7 bases, V lost 5 bases, and 9 bases had no gene match. The CDR3 has 17 amino acids. The CDR3 protein is CASSLGLAGALHGELFF. In nucleotides, the CDR3 is TGTGCCAGTAGTCTGGGACTAGCGGGAGCTCTTCACGGGGAGCTGTTTTTT.

V usage is TRBV7-9 and J usage is TRBJ2-5, with D possibly being TRBD2 (6 bases). CDR1 is SEHNR, CDR2 FQNEAQ, per germline (reference sequence). Trimming left V 5 bases short and J 6 bases short, with 16 bases between. The length of the CDR3 is 14 residues. The CDR3 coding sequence is TGTGCCAGCAGCCCGGGGGAATTTGGGAAGACCCAGTACTTC. Its protein is CASSPGEFGKTQYF.

The chain carries TRBV6-1 and TRBJ1-2, with D uncertain. CDR1 MNHNS and CDR2 SASEGT come from the germline V gene. This CDR3 comprises 12 residues. V lost 6 bases and J lost 0, with 5 bases in between. The CDR3 DNA sequence: TGTGCCAGCAGCCACTCTAACTATGGCTACACCTTC. It encodes CASSHSNYGYTF.

Remarks on this clone: One end of the junction fails to match germline, which may point to a read error. V gene TRBV7-7 combines with J gene TRBJ2-5; a possible D gene is TRBD2 (6 bases). This CDR3 is built from 13 residues. From germline, CDR1 is SSHAT and CDR2 FNYEAQ (reference sequence). CDR3 region: CASSRLVSETQYF. The CDR3 nucleotides are TGTGCTAGCAGCCGACTAGTATCCGAGACCCAGTACTTC.

The chain couples TRBV6-1 to TRBJ1-5, with 7 bases identical to TRBD1. V shed 1 base, J shed 3 bases, and the junction held 12 bases outside the gene matches. The CDR3 totals 18 residues. The germline V gene encodes CDR1 MNHNS and CDR2 SASEGT. The CDR3 is CASSEEGQGGSNNQPQHF. In DNA form, the CDR3 reads TGTGCCAGCAGTGAAGAAGGGCAGGGGGGGAGTAACAATCAGCCCCAGCATTTT.

V usage is TRBV10-3 and J usage is TRBJ2-7; D might be TRBD2 (5 bases). Germline V CDR1 and CDR2: ENHRY, SYGVKD. The CDR3 contains 13 residues. Trimming took off 9 bases at V and 2 bases at J, with 14 bases between the two ends. The CDR3 here is CAIKDGETYEQYF. CDR3 DNA: TGTGCCATTAAAGATGGGGAGACCTACGAGCAGTACTTC.

The V gene is TRBV7-2, the J gene TRBJ1-1, with TRBD1 matching 9 bases. V trimming: 3 bases; J trimming: 5 bases; junction bases outside the gene matches: 4. The germline V gene encodes CDR1 SGHTA and CDR2 FQGNSA. The CDR3 length is 14 residues. The CDR3 bases are TGTGCCAGCAGCTTCCCGGGACAGGGTACTGAAGCTTTCTTT. It codes for CASSFPGQGTEAFF.

The rearrangement joins TRBV7-9 to TRBJ2-2; TRBD1 aligns across 7 bases. The V and J ends lost 0 bases and 2 bases, in that order; junction bases with no gene match: 6. The CDR3 spans 17 residues. The germline V gene has CDR1 SEHNR and CDR2 FQNEAQ (reference sequence). CDR3 residues: CASSLAQQGRNTGELFF. The CDR3 DNA reads as TGTGCCAGCAGCTTAGCGCAACAGGGGCGAAACACCGGGGAGCTGTTTTTT.

This clone appeared once. Other nucleotide sequences from this sample produce the same CDR3. The V and J genes are TRBV6-5 and TRBJ2-3; possible D gene TRBD1, 6 bases. The CDR3 has 12 residues. Trimming took 8 bases from V and 3 from J, leaving 9 bases between them. Per the germline V gene, CDR1 is MNHEY and CDR2 is SVGAGI. CDR3 sequence: CASRRGTDTQYF. The CDR3 DNA reads as TGTGCCAGCCGCAGGGGAACAGATACGCAGTATTTT.

The chain recombines TRBV11-3 with TRBJ2-6; 10 bases align to TRBD1. V shed 4 bases and J 4 bases; nucleotides not matched to a gene: 7. Germline V gene sequence: CDR1 SGHNT, CDR2 YENEEA. The CDR3 loop spans 17 amino acids. The CDR3 coding sequence is TGTGCCAGCAGCTCCGGGACAGGGGCGCGGGGGGCCAACGTCCTGACTTTC. Protein sequence: CASSSGTGARGANVLTF. Full variable domain (outside the CDR3, taken from reference TRBV11-3 and TRBJ2-6): EAGVVQSPRYKIIEKKQPVAFWCNPISGHNTLYWYLQNLGQGPELLIRYENEEAVDDSQLPKDRFSAERLKGVDSTLKIQPAELGDSAVYLCASSSGTGARGANVLTFGAGSRLTVL.